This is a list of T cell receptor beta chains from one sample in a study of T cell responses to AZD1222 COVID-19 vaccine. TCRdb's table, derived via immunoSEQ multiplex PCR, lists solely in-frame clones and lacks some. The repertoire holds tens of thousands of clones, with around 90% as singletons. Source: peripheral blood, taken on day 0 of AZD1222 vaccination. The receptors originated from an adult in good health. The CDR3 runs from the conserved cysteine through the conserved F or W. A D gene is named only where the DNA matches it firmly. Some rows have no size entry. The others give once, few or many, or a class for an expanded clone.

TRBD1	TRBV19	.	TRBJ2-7	CASSTLPGQGAYEQYF	TGTGCCAGTAGTACTCTCCCGGGACAGGGGGCCTACGAGCAGTACTTC
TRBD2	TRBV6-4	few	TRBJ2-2	CASSDSMGGSGELFF	TGTGCCAGCAGTGACTCGATGGGAGGGTCCGGGGAGCTGTTTTTT
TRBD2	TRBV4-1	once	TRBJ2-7	CASSRTSGSRYEQYF	TGCGCCAGCAGCCGGACTAGCGGGAGTCGGTACGAGCAGTACTTC
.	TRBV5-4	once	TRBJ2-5	CASSLDRPFKSPYQETQYF	TGTGCCAGCAGCTTGGACAGGCCTTTCAAGTCTCCTTACCAAGAGACCCAGTACTTC
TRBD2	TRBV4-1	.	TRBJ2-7	CASSQRLAGLFEQYF	TGCGCCAGCAGCCAGAGACTAGCGGGACTCTTCGAGCAGTACTTC
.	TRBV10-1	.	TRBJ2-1	CASSESPLRNEQFF	TGCGCCAGCAGTGAGTCGCCCCTACGGAATGAGCAGTTCTTC
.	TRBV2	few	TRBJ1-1	CASSEGGVWTEAFF	TGTGCCAGCAGTGAAGGCGGGGTGTGGACTGAAGCTTTCTTT
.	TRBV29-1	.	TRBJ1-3	CSVGGDDSSGNTIYF	TGCAGCGTTGGGGGAGACGACAGCTCTGGAAACACCATATATTTT
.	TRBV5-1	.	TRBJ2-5	CASSRFDPGETQYF	TGCGCCAGCAGCCGGTTCGACCCCGGGGAGACCCAGTACTTC
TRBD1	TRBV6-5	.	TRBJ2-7	CASSYSIGTGFNEQYF	TGTGCCAGCAGTTACTCGATAGGGACAGGGTTCAACGAGCAGTACTTC
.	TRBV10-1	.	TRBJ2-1	CASSETGSSYNEQFF	TGCGCCAGCAGTGAAACGGGAAGCTCCTACAATGAGCAGTTCTTC
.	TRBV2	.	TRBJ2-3	CASSDPRWGTDTQYF	TGTGCCAGCAGTGACCCCCGCTGGGGCACAGATACGCAGTATTTT
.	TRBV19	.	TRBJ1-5	CASSITGGNQPQHF	TGTGCCAGTAGTATTACGGGGGGCAATCAGCCCCAGCATTTT
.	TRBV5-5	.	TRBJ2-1	CASSFFQGASYNEQFF	TGTGCCAGCAGCTTTTTTCAAGGGGCTTCCTACAATGAGCAGTTCTTC
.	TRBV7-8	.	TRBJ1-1	CASSWPGGNTEAFF	TGTGCCAGCAGCTGGCCGGGCGGTAACACTGAAGCTTTCTTT
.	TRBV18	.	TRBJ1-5	CASSPQDNSNQPQHF	TGTGCCAGCTCACCACAGGACAATAGCAATCAGCCCCAGCATTTT
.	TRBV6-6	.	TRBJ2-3	CASSRTGDTQYF	TGTGCCAGCAGCCGAACAGGGGATACGCAGTATTTT
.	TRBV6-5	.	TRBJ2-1	CASSYGGGNTMRQFF	TGTGCCAGCAGTTACGGGGGCGGGAATACAATGAGGCAGTTCTTC
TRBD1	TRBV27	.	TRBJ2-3	CASSSLPGTVLTDTQYF	TGTGCCAGCAGTTCCCTCCCAGGGACAGTGCTAACAGATACGCAGTATTTT
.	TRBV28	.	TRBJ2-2	CATQGPGELFF	TGTGCCACCCAGGGTCCCGGGGAGCTGTTTTTT
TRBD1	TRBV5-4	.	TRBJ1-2	CASSEGQGATNYGYTF	TGTGCCAGCAGCGAGGGACAGGGGGCTACTAACTATGGCTACACCTTC
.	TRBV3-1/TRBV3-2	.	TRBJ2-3	CASSHRGGGITDTQYF	TGTGCCAGCAGCCATAGGGGCGGAGGGATCACAGATACGCAGTATTTT
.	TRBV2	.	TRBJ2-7	CASSEVATYF	TGTGCCAGCAGTGAAGTGGCGACTTACTTC
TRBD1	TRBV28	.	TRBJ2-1	CASSSGQFRNEQFF	TGTGCCAGCAGTTCGGGACAGTTTCGCAATGAGCAGTTCTTC
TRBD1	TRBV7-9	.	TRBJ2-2	CASSLDAGQGANTGELFF	TGTGCCAGCAGCTTGGATGCTGGACAGGGGGCGAACACCGGGGAGCTGTTTTTT
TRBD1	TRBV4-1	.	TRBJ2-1	CASSQVSQGARDEQFF	TGCGCCAGCAGCCAAGTCTCACAGGGGGCGCGCGATGAGCAGTTCTTC
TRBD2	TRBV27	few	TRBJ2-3	CASRERDYTDTQYF	TGTGCCAGCAGGGAGCGGGATTACACAGATACGCAGTATTTT
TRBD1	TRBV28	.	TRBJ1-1	CASTLFGTGKGDTEAFF	TGTGCCAGCACCCTATTCGGGACAGGGAAGGGGGACACTGAAGCTTTCTTT
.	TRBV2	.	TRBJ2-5	CASSEFLGTGETQYF	TGTGCCAGCAGTGAATTTTTAGGGACTGGGGAGACCCAGTACTTC
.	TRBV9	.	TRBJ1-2	CASSDGKDYGYTF	TGTGCCAGCAGCGACGGGAAAGACTATGGCTACACCTTC
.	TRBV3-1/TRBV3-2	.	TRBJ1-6	CASRLGQYNSPLHF	TGTGCCAGCAGACTAGGACAGTATAATTCACCCCTCCACTTT
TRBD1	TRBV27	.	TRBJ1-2	CASSLGGDSINYGYTF	TGTGCCAGCAGTTTAGGGGGGGACAGCATTAACTATGGCTACACCTTC
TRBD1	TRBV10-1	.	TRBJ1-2	CASSPDRETGGYTF	TGCGCCAGCAGTCCGGACAGGGAAACTGGTGGCTACACCTTC